This TCR beta chain was identified in a study of T-cell reconstitution after alpha-beta-depleted transplantation in children. Construction of the TCRbeta library involved unique molecular identifiers. Using its own MiXCR run on the PCR reads, TCRdb lists one record per CDR3 protein. The profile shows about 540,000 distinct CDR3 sequences, 15% to 20% of them singletons. Trimming at V came to 6 bases and at J to 6 bases, leaving 5 bases not matched to a gene. The CDR3 runs to 14 residues. Germline V lookup: CDR1 DFQATT, CDR2 SNEGSKA (reference sequence). The sequenced sample was PBMCs from the stem cell graft donor, obtained from the stem cell graft. The chain recombines TRBV20-1 with TRBJ2-1; TRBD2 aligns across 13 bases. The receptor comes from a human donor who donated a stem cell graft to a child with acute lymphoblastic leukemia. CDR3 sequence reads: CSAATSGRPNEQFF. Here the CDR3 DNA reads TGCAGTGCGGCGACTAGCGGGAGGCCCAATGAGCAGTTCTTC.